These 15 T cell receptor beta chains share one sample of origin, sequenced in a study of blood T cell repertoires in COVID-19. Sequencing used immunoSEQ multiplex PCR; TCRdb keeps in-frame clones, though not all of them. The repertoire holds about 71,000 clones, with approximately 90% as singletons. Sequencing was carried out using peripheral blood. The receptors originated from a man in his fifties or sixties with acute or convalescent COVID-19.

This chain uses TRBV30 with TRBJ1-6; the match to TRBD1 covers 9 bases. There are 13 residues in the CDR3. J was trimmed by 10 bases and V by 4 bases; bases with no gene match: 5. The germline gives CDR1 GTSNPN, CDR2 SVGIG (reference sequence). CDR3 bases: TGTGCCTGGACGGGACAGGGACGGTCACCCCTCCACTTT. Amino acids: CAWTGQGRSPLHF. The whole variable domain, remainder taken from reference TRBV30 and TRBJ1-6, is SQTIHQWPATLVQPVGSPLSLECTVEGTSNPNLYWYRQAAGRGLQLLFYSVGIGQISSEVPQNLSASRPQDRQFILSSKKLLLSDSGFYLCAWTGQGRSPLHFGNGTRLTVT.

V is TRBV4-2 and J is TRBJ1-2; D remains unclear. V was clipped by 0 bases and J by 4 bases, with 15 bases between them. The germline V gene has CDR1 LGHNA and CDR2 YNFKEQ. CDR3 length: 16 amino acids. The CDR3 protein is CASSQDLAGPAYGYTF. Here the CDR3 DNA reads TGTGCCAGCAGCCAAGATCTAGCCGGACCCGCCTATGGCTACACCTTC.

This sequence joins TRBV27 and TRBJ2-7, with 12 bases lining up with TRBD2. V lost 5 bases, J lost 4 bases, and 9 bases stayed unmatched. The CDR3 loop spans 16 amino acids. Germline V lookup: CDR1 MNHEY, CDR2 SMNVEV (reference sequence). The CDR3 region has the DNA TGTGCCAGCAGTCCCCGGACTAGCGGGAAAAAGTACGAGCAGTACGTC. Its protein is CASSPRTSGKKYEQYV.

This chain uses TRBV20-1 with TRBJ1-2; D perhaps matches TRBD1 (5 bases). This CDR3 spans 11 amino acids. V was pared by 6 bases and J by 4 bases, with 9 bases between. Germline CDR1 and CDR2: DFQATT and SNEGSKA (reference sequence). The CDR3 DNA is TGCAGTGCGGCAGGGCTCTATGGCTACACCTTC. It translates to CSAAGLYGYTF.

The V gene is TRBV20-1, the J gene TRBJ2-3; 10 bases match TRBD2. The CDR3 totals 14 residues. Germline V gene data show CDR1 as DFQATT and CDR2 as SNEGSKA (reference sequence). J lost 3 bases, V lost 3 bases, and 3 bases had no gene match. In DNA, the CDR3 is TGCAGTGCTAGTAGGACTAGCGGTACAGATACGCAGTATTTT. Protein product: CSASRTSGTDTQYF.

The chain links TRBV24-1 to TRBJ2-3; 9 bases are shared with TRBD2. V was pared by 7 bases and J by 4 bases, with 8 bases of the junction left unmatched. CDR1 is KGHDR, CDR2 SFDVKD, per germline. This CDR3 contains 15 residues. The CDR3 DNA follows: TGTGCCACCAGAGCCGCGGGCGGGAGGGCAGATACGCAGTATTTT. It yields the protein CATRAAGGRADTQYF.

This clone was recorded once. J is TRBJ2-1 and V is TRBV6-5; D is unresolved. The CDR3 totals 13 residues. Deletions cut 3 bases from V and 7 bases from J, with 10 bases between. The V gene's germline CDR1 is MNHEY and CDR2 SVGAGI. CDR3 loop: CASSYARRNEQFF. CDR3 in DNA: TGTGCCAGCAGTTATGCGCGCCGGAATGAGCAGTTCTTC.

The rearrangement uses TRBV15 and TRBJ1-2; weak D call: TRBD1 (5 bases). This CDR3 region has 14 residues. Trimming cost V 1 base and J 1 base, with 7 bases left between them. CDR1 and CDR2 from the germline V gene are LNHNV and YYDKDF (reference sequence). The CDR3 nucleotides read TGTGCCACCAGCAGAGCAGGGATTAACTATGGCTACACCTTC. Its protein product is CATSRAGINYGYTF.

The V and J genes are TRBV7-2 and TRBJ2-1, with 16 positions matching TRBD2. J was trimmed by 0 bases and V by 3 bases; bases with no gene match: 2. Looked up from germline, CDR1 is SGHTA and CDR2 is FQGNSA. The CDR3 contains 18 residues. The CDR3 is CASSLGLAGGSSYNEQFF. CDR3 nucleotide sequence: TGTGCCAGCAGCTTGGGACTAGCGGGAGGGAGCTCCTACAATGAGCAGTTCTTC.

V usage is TRBV5-8 and J usage is TRBJ2-4, with TRBD1 matching 8 bases. The CDR3 is 17 amino acids. V lost 1 base, J lost 1 base, and 7 bases stayed unmatched. The germline V gene has CDR1 SGHTS and CDR2 YDEGEE. This CDR3 is CASSLHQGAIAKNIQYF. Here the CDR3 DNA reads TGTGCCAGCAGCTTGCACCAGGGGGCGATTGCCAAAAACATTCAGTACTTC. The full variable domain, rest sourced from reference TRBV5-8 and TRBJ2-4, is EAGVTQSPTHLIKTRGQQATLRCSPISGHTSVYWYQQALGLGLQFLLWYDEGEERNRGNFPPRFSGRQFPNYSSELNVNALELEDSALYLCASSLHQGAIAKNIQYFGAGTRLSVL.

V usage is TRBV24-1 and J usage is TRBJ1-1; 7 bases align to TRBD1. V shed 5 bases and J 8 bases; nucleotides not matched to a gene: 7. This CDR3 spans 13 amino acids. Germline-derived CDR1 and CDR2 are KGHDR and SFDVKD. The CDR3 region is CATSVRTGSEAFF. The CDR3, as DNA: TGTGCCACCAGTGTAAGGACAGGATCAGAAGCTTTCTTT.

The rearrangement joins TRBV7-9 to TRBJ2-1, with D possibly being TRBD2 (5 bases). Looked up from germline, CDR1 is SEHNR and CDR2 is FQNEAQ (reference sequence). This CDR3 is built from 18 residues. The V gene lost 11 bases and the J gene lost 0 bases, with 26 bases spanning the gap. CDR3 DNA sequence: TGTGCCGCAGTAAATCCTATAGAAAGCGGAAGCTCCTACAATGAGCAGTTCTTC. Its protein product is CAAVNPIESGSSYNEQFF.

The chain couples TRBV5-8 to TRBJ1-1; D remains unclear. The CDR3 has 15 amino acids. Germline-derived CDR1 and CDR2 are SGHTS and YDEGEE. V was shortened by 0 bases and J by 1 base, with 10 bases between the two germline ends. DNA for the CDR3: TGTGCCAGCAGCTTGGACTTAAGTGGGAACACTGAAGCTTTCTTT. Protein: CASSLDLSGNTEAFF.

The chain uses TRBV6-5 and TRBJ2-7; 8 bases fit TRBD2. The germline V gene has CDR1 MNHEY and CDR2 SVGAGI. Trimming removed 0 bases from V and 2 bases from J; junction bases left unmatched: 6. The CDR3 covers 16 residues. The CDR3 DNA reads as TGTGCCAGCAGTTACTCGATAACTAGCGGAACCTACGAGCAGTACTTC. Translating gives CASSYSITSGTYEQYF.

The chain uses TRBV7-9 and TRBJ2-1; 12 bases map to TRBD1. In germline, CDR1 is SEHNR, CDR2 FQNEAQ (reference sequence). CDR3 length: 16 residues. V lost 4 bases, J lost 4 bases, and 5 bases stayed unmatched. The CDR3 reads CASSSPGQGAYNEQFF. The CDR3 DNA reads as TGTGCCAGCAGCTCCCCGGGACAGGGGGCGTACAATGAGCAGTTCTTC. The complete variable domain, with remaining parts taken from reference TRBV7-9 and TRBJ2-1, reads DTGVSQNPRHKITKRGQNVTFRCDPISEHNRLYWYRQTLGQGPEFLTYFQNEAQLEKSRLLSDRFSAERPKGSFSTLEIQRTEQGDSAMYLCASSSPGQGAYNEQFFGPGTRLTVL.